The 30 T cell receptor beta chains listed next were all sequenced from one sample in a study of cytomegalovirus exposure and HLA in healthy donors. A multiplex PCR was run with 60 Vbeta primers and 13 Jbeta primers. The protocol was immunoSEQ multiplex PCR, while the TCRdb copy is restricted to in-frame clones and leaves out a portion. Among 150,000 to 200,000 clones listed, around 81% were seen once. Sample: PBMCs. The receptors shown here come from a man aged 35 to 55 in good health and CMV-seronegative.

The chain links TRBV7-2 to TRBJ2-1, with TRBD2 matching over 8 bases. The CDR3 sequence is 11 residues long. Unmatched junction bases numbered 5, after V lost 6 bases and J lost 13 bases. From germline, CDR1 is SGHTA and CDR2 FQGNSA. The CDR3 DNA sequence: TGTGCCAGCAGGGCTAGCGGGCCCCAGTTCTTC. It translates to CASRASGPQFF.

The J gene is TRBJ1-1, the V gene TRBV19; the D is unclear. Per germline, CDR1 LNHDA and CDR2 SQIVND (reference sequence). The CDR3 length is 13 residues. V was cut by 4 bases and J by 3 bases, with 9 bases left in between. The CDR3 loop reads CASSNKGDTEAFF. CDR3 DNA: TGTGCCAGTAGTAATAAGGGAGACACTGAAGCTTTCTTT.

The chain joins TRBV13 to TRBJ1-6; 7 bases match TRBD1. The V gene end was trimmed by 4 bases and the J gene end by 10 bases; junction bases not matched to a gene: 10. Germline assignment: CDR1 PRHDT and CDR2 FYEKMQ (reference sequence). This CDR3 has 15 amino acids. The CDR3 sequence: CASSSQQGPYSPLHF. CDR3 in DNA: TGTGCCAGCAGCTCCCAACAGGGGCCTTACTCACCCCTCCACTTT.

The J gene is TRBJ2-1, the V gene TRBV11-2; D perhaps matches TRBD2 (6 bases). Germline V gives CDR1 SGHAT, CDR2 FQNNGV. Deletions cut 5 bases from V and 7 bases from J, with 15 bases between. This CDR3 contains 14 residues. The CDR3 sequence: CASSLHSGGNEQFF. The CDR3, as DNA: TGTGCCAGCAGCCTCCATAGTGGAGGGAATGAGCAGTTCTTC.

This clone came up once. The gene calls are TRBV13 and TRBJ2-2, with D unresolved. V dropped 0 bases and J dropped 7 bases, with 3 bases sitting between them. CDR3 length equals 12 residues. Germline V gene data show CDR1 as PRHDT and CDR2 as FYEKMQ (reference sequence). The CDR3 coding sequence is TGTGCCAGCAGCTTAGGCAGCGGGGAGCTGTTTTTT. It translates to CASSLGSGELFF.

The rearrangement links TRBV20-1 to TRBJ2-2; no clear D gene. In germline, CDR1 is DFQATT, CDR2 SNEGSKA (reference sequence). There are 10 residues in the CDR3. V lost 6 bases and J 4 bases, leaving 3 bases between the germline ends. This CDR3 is CSALTGELFF. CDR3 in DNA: TGCAGTGCCCTCACCGGGGAGCTGTTTTTT.

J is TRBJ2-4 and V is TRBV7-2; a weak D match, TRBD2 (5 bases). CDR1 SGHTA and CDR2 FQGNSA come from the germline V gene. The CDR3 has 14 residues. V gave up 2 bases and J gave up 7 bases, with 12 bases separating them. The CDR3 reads CASSLRISGNIQYF. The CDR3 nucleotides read TGTGCCAGCAGCTTACGGATTTCGGGGAACATTCAGTACTTC. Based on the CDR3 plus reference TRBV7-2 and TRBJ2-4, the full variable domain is GAGVSQSPSNKVTEKGKDVELRCDPISGHTALYWYRQSLGQGLEFLIYFQGNSAPDKSGLPSDRFSAERTGGSVSTLTIQRTQQEDSAVYLCASSLRISGNIQYFGAGTRLSVL.

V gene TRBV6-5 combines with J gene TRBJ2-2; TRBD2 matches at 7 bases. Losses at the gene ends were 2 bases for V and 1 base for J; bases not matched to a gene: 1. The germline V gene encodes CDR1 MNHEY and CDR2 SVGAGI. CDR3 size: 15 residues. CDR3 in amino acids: CASSYGGGNTGELFF. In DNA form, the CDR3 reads TGTGCCAGCAGTTACGGCGGGGGGAACACCGGGGAGCTGTTTTTT.

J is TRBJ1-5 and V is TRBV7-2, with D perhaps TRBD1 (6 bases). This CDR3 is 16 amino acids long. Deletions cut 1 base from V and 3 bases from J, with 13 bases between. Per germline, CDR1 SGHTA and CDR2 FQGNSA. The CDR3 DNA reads TGTGCCAGCAGCTTAGAGGTGAGGGGGAACAATCAGCCCCAGCATTTT. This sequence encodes CASSLEVRGNNQPQHF.

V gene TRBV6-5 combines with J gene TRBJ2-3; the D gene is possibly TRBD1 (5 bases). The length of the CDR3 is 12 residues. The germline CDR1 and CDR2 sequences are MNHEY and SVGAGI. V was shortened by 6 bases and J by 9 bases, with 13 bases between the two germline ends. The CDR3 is CASRDDSFTQYF. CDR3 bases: TGTGCCAGCAGAGACGACAGTTTCACGCAGTATTTT.

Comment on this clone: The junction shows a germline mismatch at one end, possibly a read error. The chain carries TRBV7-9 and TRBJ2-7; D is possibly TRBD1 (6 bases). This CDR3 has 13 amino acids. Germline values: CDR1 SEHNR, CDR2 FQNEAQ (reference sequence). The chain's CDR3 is CSSSSWTDYEQYF. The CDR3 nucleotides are TGTTCCAGCAGCTCATGGACAGACTACGAGCAGTACTTC.

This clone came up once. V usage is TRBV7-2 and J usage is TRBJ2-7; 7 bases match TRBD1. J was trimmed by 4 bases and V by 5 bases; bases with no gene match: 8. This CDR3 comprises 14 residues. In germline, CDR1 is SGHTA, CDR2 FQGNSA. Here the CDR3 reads CASSPGQWTYEQYF. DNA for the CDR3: TGTGCCAGCAGCCCGGGACAGTGGACGTACGAGCAGTACTTC.

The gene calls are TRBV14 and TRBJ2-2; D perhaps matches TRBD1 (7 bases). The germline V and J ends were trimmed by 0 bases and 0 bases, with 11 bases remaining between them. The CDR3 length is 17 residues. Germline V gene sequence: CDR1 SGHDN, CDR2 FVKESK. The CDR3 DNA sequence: TGTGCCAGCAGCCAAGATCGCGGGACAGCGAACACCGGGGAGCTGTTTTTT. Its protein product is CASSQDRGTANTGELFF.

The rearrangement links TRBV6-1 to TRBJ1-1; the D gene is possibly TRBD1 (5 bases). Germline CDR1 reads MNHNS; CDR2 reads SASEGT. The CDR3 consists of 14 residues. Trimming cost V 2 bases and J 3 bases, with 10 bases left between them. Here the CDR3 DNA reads TGTGCCAGCAGTGAACAGGGTATGGACACTGAAGCTTTCTTT. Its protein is CASSEQGMDTEAFF.

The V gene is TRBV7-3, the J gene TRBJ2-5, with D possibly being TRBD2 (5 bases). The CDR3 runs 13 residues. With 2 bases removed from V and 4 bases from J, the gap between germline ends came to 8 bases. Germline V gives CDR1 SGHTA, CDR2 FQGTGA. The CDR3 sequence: CASSLAAGETQYF. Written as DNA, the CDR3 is TGTGCCAGCAGCTTAGCGGCGGGAGAGACCCAGTACTTC. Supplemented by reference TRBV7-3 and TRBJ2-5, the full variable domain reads GAGVSQTPSNKVTEKGKYVELRCDPISGHTALYWYRQSLGQGPEFLIYFQGTGAADDSGLPNDRFFAVRPEGSVSTLKIQRTERGDSAVYLCASSLAAGETQYFGPGTRLLVL.

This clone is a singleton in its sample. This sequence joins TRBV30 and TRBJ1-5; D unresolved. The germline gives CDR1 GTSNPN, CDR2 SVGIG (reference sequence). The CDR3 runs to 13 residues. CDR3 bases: TGTGCTGCAGATCCAGGTAGCAATCAGCCCCAGCATTTT. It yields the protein CAADPGSNQPQHF.

This CDR3 reads CASSPPPGGQGCGYTF. CDR3 coding DNA: TGTGCCAGCAGCCCACCCCCAGGGGGACAGGGCTGTGGCTACACCTTC. The genes are TRBV7-2 and TRBJ1-2; 9 positions match TRBD1. This CDR3 has 16 amino acids. The V and J ends lost 5 bases and 7 bases, in that order; junction bases with no gene match: 14. Germline-derived CDR1 and CDR2 are SGHTA and FQGNSA. The whole variable domain, filled in from reference TRBV7-2 and TRBJ1-2, reads GAGVSQSPSNKVTEKGKDVELRCDPISGHTALYWYRQSLGQGLEFLIYFQGNSAPDKSGLPSDRFSAERTGGSVSTLTIQRTQQEDSAVYLCASSPPPGGQGCGYTFGSGTRLTVV.

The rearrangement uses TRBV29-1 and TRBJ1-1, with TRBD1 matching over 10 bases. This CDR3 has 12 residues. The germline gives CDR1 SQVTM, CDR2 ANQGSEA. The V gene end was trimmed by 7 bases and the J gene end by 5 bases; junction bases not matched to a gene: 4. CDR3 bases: TGCAGCGCTGACAGGGGGCAAACTGAAGCTTTCTTT. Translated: CSADRGQTEAFF.

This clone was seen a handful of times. DNA for the CDR3: TGTGCCAGCAGCTCCCCCCGACAGGGGGCTGGCAATCAGCCCCAGCATTTT. Amino acid sequence: CASSSPRQGAGNQPQHF. This sequence joins TRBV21-1 and TRBJ1-5; the table's D gene call, TRBD1, was not cross checked with the DNA. TRBV21-1 is a pseudogene. The CDR3 runs to 17 residues.

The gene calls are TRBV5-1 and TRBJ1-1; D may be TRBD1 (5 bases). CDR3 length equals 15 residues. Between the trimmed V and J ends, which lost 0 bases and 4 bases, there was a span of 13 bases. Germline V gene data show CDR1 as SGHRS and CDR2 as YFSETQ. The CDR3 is CASSLDGGYGTEAFF. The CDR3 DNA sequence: TGCGCCAGCAGCTTGGACGGGGGATACGGCACTGAAGCTTTCTTT.

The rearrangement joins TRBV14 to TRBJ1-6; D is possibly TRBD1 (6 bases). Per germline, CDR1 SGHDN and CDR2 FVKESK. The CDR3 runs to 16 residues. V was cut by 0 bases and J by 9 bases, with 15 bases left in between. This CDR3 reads CASSQEGGRAASPLHF. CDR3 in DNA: TGTGCCAGCAGCCAAGAAGGGGGACGGGCAGCTTCACCCCTCCACTTT.

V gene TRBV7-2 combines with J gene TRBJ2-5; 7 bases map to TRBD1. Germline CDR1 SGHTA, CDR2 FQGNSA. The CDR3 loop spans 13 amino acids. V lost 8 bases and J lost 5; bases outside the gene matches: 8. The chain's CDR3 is CASLVGGIETQYF. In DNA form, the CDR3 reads TGTGCCAGCTTGGTAGGGGGCATCGAGACCCAGTACTTC.

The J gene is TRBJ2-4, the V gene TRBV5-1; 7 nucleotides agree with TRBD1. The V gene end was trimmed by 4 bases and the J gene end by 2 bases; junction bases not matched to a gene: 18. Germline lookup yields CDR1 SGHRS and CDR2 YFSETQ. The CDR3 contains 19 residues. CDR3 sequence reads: CASSQTGTEAKVPKNIQYF. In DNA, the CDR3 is TGCGCCAGCAGCCAAACCGGGACAGAGGCGAAAGTTCCCAAAAACATTCAGTACTTC.

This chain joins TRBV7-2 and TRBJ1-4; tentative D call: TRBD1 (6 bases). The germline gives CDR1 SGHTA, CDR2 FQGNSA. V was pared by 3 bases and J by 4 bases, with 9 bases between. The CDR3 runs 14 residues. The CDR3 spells CASSLDSLNEKLFF. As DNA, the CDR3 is TGTGCCAGCAGCTTGGACAGCCTTAATGAAAAACTGTTTTTT.

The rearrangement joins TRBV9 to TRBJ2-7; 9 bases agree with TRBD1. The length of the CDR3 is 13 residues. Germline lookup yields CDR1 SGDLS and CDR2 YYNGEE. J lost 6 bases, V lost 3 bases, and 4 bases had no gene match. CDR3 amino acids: CASSAETGGEQYF. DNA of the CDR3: TGTGCCAGCAGCGCCGAGACAGGGGGCGAGCAGTACTTC.

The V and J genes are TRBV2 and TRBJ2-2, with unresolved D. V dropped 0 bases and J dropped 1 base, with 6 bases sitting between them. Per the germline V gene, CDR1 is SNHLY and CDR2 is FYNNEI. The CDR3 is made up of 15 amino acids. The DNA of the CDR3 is TGTGCCAGCAGTGAAGCCCCAGGGAACACCGGGGAGCTGTTTTTT. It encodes CASSEAPGNTGELFF. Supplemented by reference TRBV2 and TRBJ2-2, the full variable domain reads EPEVTQTPSHQVTQMGQEVILRCVPISNHLYFYWYRQILGQKVEFLVSFYNNEISEKSEIFDDQFSVERPDGSNFTLKIRSTKLEDSAMYFCASSEAPGNTGELFFGEGSRLTVL.

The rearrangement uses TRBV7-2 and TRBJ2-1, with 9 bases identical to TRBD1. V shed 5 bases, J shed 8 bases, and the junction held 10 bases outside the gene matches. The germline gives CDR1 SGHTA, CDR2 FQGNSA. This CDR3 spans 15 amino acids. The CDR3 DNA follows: TGTGCCAGCAGCGACCGGGACAGGGTGTACGATGAGCAGTTCTTC. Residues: CASSDRDRVYDEQFF. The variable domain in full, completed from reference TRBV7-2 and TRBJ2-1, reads GAGVSQSPSNKVTEKGKDVELRCDPISGHTALYWYRQSLGQGLEFLIYFQGNSAPDKSGLPSDRFSAERTGGSVSTLTIQRTQQEDSAVYLCASSDRDRVYDEQFFGPGTRLTVL.

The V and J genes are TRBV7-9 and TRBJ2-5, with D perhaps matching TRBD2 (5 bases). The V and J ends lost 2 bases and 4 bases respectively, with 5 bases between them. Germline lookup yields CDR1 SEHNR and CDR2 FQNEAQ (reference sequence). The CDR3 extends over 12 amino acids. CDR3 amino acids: CASSLLAETQYF. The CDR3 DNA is TGTGCCAGCAGCTTACTAGCAGAGACCCAGTACTTC.

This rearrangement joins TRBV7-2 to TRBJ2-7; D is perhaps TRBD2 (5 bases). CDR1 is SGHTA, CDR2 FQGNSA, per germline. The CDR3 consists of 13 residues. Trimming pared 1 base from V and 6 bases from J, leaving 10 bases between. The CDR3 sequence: CASSLGLAGEQYF. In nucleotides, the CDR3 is TGTGCCAGCAGCTTAGGCCTAGCAGGCGAGCAGTACTTC. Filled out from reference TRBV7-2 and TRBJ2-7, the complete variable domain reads GAGVSQSPSNKVTEKGKDVELRCDPISGHTALYWYRQSLGQGLEFLIYFQGNSAPDKSGLPSDRFSAERTGGSVSTLTIQRTQQEDSAVYLCASSLGLAGEQYFGPGTRLTVT.

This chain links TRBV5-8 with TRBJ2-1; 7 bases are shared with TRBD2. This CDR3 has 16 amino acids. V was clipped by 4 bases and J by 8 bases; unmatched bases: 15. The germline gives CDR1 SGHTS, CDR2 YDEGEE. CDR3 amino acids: CASSGQSSGLQDEQFF. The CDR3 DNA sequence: TGTGCCAGCAGCGGGCAGTCTAGCGGACTACAGGATGAGCAGTTCTTC. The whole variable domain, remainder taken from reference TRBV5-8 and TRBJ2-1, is EAGVTQSPTHLIKTRGQQATLRCSPISGHTSVYWYQQALGLGLQFLLWYDEGEERNRGNFPPRFSGRQFPNYSSELNVNALELEDSALYLCASSGQSSGLQDEQFFGPGTRLTVL.